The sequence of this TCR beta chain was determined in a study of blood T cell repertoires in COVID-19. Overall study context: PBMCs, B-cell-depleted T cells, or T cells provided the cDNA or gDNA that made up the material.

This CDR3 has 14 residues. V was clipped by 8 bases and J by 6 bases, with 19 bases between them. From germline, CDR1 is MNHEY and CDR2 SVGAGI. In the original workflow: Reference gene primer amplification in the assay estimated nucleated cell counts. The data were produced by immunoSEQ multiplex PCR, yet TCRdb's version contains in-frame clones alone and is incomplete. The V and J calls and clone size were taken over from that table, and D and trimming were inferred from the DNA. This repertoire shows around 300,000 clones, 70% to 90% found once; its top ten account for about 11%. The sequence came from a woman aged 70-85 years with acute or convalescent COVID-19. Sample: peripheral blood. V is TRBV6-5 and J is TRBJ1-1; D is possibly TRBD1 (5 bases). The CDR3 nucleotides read TGTGCCAGCCGCGACACGGGGGGAGGTTCTGAAGCTTTCTTT. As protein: CASRDTGGGSEAFF.